This T cell receptor beta chain was recovered during a study of CD8+CD57+ T cells in acquired aplastic anemia. Study background: Sorted CD4+ and CD8+ cells gave a mean 3.2 ug DNA, range roughly 0.18 to 30 ug.

Study results and limitations: Both patients and controls carried the same twenty-nine CD8+ CDR3 sequences. Simpson's diversity of CD8+ cells was not significantly different in patients compared with controls.

Patients chosen for sequencing had CD8+CD57+ cells that had expanded, as shown by flow cytometry. Both TCR beta VDJ combination and CDR3 sequence profiling were carried out. Genomic DNA was the template for this profiling. TCRdb recomputed calls from the reads with MiXCR, one row per CDR3 protein. The profile covers over 150,000 distinct CDR3 sequences, with about 60% appearing a single time and roughly 42% taken by the ten largest. Turning to this clonotype: The antigen is not known.

In germline, CDR1 is SGHVS, CDR2 FNYEAQ. The CDR3 consists of 14 residues. V was clipped by 3 bases and J by 7 bases, with 16 bases between them. The sequence derives from a human donor with aplastic anemia. The sequenced sample was sorted CD4+, CD8+, or CD8+CD57+ T cells (not recorded which) from PBMCs. The rearrangement links TRBV7-6 to TRBJ2-7; maybe TRBD1 (6 bases). CDR3 in DNA: TGTGCCAGCAGCTTTGGGACACCCACTAATGAGCAGTACTTC. It is translated as CASSFGTPTNEQYF.